Reported below is one T cell receptor beta chain. This entry comes from a study of cytomegalovirus exposure and HLA in healthy donors. Amplification used 60 Vbeta primers and 13 Jbeta primers. TCRdb keeps only in-frame clones here, not all; method: immunoSEQ multiplex PCR. The profile shows 160,000 or so clones, roughly 80% of them singletons. Trimming removed 4 bases at V and 11 bases at J, with 23 bases between. The CDR3 runs 15 residues. Germline assignment: CDR1 MNHEY and CDR2 SMNVEV (reference sequence). Sequences were obtained from PBMCs. The chain combines TRBV27 with TRBJ2-5, with D possibly being TRBD2 (5 bases). This sequence originates from a woman in her forties or fifties in good health and CMV-seropositive. CDR3 DNA sequence: TGTGCCAGCAGTTCGAGGGTTGGACTGATCCAAGGGCAGTACTTC. Protein: CASSSRVGLIQGQYF.